This is a list of T cell receptor beta chains from one sample in a study of cytomegalovirus exposure and HLA in healthy donors. TCRdb's copy holds only in-frame clones and misses some; the assay was immunoSEQ multiplex PCR. The sample's table shows approximately 40,000 clones. The material sequenced was PBMCs. The receptors originated from a human donor in good health. The CDR3 runs from the conserved cysteine through the conserved F or W. The order of the fields is CDR3 DNA, CDR3 protein, J gene, V gene, D gene. The D gene is left open where the match is weak.

cdr3_nt: TGTGCCAGCAGCCAAGGAGGGGGCGATTTGGGAGATACGCAGTATTTT; cdr3_aa: CASSQGGGDLGDTQYF; j_call: TRBJ2-3; v_call: TRBV4-2; d_call: TRBD1
cdr3_nt: TGTGCCACCAGGGACAGTATCCTTTCTAACGAGCAGTACTTC; cdr3_aa: CATRDSILSNEQYF; j_call: TRBJ2-7; v_call: TRBV6-1; d_call: TRBD1
cdr3_nt: TGTGCCAGCAGTAAGACAGGGGTGGAGACCCAGTACTTC; cdr3_aa: CASSKTGVETQYF; j_call: TRBJ2-5; v_call: TRBV6-5; d_call: TRBD1
cdr3_nt: TGTGCCAGCAGTGCTGGCGGCAACTATGGCTACACCTTC; cdr3_aa: CASSAGGNYGYTF; j_call: TRBJ1-2; v_call: TRBV6-4; d_call: -
cdr3_nt: TGTGCCAGTCAGGGACTAGCGGGGTCTAGCTCCGACAATGAGCAGTTCTTC; cdr3_aa: CASQGLAGSSSDNEQFF; j_call: TRBJ2-1; v_call: TRBV13; d_call: TRBD2
cdr3_nt: TGTGCCAGCTGTGCGGGGGAACTAGCCACTGAAGCTTTCTTT; cdr3_aa: CASCAGELATEAFF; j_call: TRBJ1-1; v_call: TRBV6-1; d_call: -
cdr3_nt: TGTGCCAGCAGTTCCCCGACAGGGGGCACCCGTGAAGCTTTCTTT; cdr3_aa: CASSSPTGGTREAFF; j_call: TRBJ1-1; v_call: TRBV2; d_call: TRBD1
cdr3_nt: TGCGCCAGCAGCTTGAAGGGTGACTACGGCTACACCTTC; cdr3_aa: CASSLKGDYGYTF; j_call: TRBJ1-2; v_call: TRBV5-1; d_call: -
cdr3_nt: TGCGCCAGCAGCTTAAACGGCGGGATCCGTAATGAAAAACTGTTTTTT; cdr3_aa: CASSLNGGIRNEKLFF; j_call: TRBJ1-4; v_call: TRBV5-1; d_call: -
cdr3_nt: TGTGCCAGCAGTTTGGGTACAGGGGGCGGTCAAGAGACCCAGTACTTC; cdr3_aa: CASSLGTGGGQETQYF; j_call: TRBJ2-5; v_call: TRBV28; d_call: TRBD1
cdr3_nt: TGTGCCAGCAGCCAATCAACAGGGGAAGCTTTCTTT; cdr3_aa: CASSQSTGEAFF; j_call: TRBJ1-1; v_call: TRBV16; d_call: -
cdr3_nt: TGTGCCAGTAGTATAACCCCGGGACAGACCTACGAGCAGTACTTC; cdr3_aa: CASSITPGQTYEQYF; j_call: TRBJ2-7; v_call: TRBV19; d_call: TRBD1
cdr3_nt: TGTGCCGGGAGTGTTGGGGACAGAGACAATTCACCCCTCCACTTT; cdr3_aa: CAGSVGDRDNSPLHF; j_call: TRBJ1-6; v_call: TRBV30; d_call: TRBD1
cdr3_nt: TGTGCCAGCAGCGTAGGTGCCGGGGCTGGAAACACCATATATTTT; cdr3_aa: CASSVGAGAGNTIYF; j_call: TRBJ1-3; v_call: TRBV9; d_call: -
cdr3_nt: TGCGCCAGCAGCCTTAATAGCGGGGGGCCGGATGAGCAGTTCTTC; cdr3_aa: CASSLNSGGPDEQFF; j_call: TRBJ2-1; v_call: TRBV4-1; d_call: TRBD2
cdr3_nt: TGTGCCAGCAGCGGACAGGGGGCCTACGAGCAGTACTTC; cdr3_aa: CASSGQGAYEQYF; j_call: TRBJ2-7; v_call: TRBV9; d_call: TRBD1
cdr3_nt: TGTGCCAGCAGCTTAGGGTTGAAGCGGGGGGCACAAGAGACCCAGTACTTC; cdr3_aa: CASSLGLKRGAQETQYF; j_call: TRBJ2-5; v_call: TRBV7-3; d_call: TRBD2
cdr3_nt: TGTGCCAGCAGTGAAGCGAGAGCGGGGGGGAGAGGGGAGCAGTTCTTC; cdr3_aa: CASSEARAGGRGEQFF; j_call: TRBJ2-1; v_call: TRBV6-1; d_call: TRBD2
cdr3_nt: TGTGCTAGTGGTCGCGGGGCGGGAGGCACAGATACGCAGTATTTT; cdr3_aa: CASGRGAGGTDTQYF; j_call: TRBJ2-3; v_call: TRBV12-5; d_call: TRBD2
cdr3_nt: TGTGCCAGTAGTGAAGACAGGGGTTGGGTAGCAGCTTTCTTT; cdr3_aa: CASSEDRGWVAAFF; j_call: TRBJ1-1; v_call: TRBV19; d_call: TRBD1